The 14 T cell receptor beta chains in this list originate from one sample, sequenced in a study of blood T cell repertoires in COVID-19. The repertoire was sequenced with immunoSEQ multiplex PCR; TCRdb's copy has only in-frame clones and lacks some. The table lists about 170,000 clones, 90% of them singletons. What was sequenced was peripheral blood. The source is a man aged 45-65 years with acute or convalescent COVID-19.

In the case of this clone: This sample includes further DNA sequences coding for the same CDR3. The chain is built from TRBV4-1 and TRBJ2-2, with a weak D call TRBD1 (6 bases). This CDR3 region has 14 residues. The germline CDR1 and CDR2 sequences are MGHRA and YSYEKL. The V gene lost 3 bases and the J gene lost 6 bases, with 11 bases spanning the gap. CDR3 region: CASSQDRGPGELFF. CDR3 nucleotide sequence: TGCGCCAGCAGCCAGGACAGAGGGCCCGGGGAGCTGTTTTTT.

This chain connects TRBV19 to TRBJ1-6, with 7 nucleotides matching TRBD1. Germline loops: CDR1 LNHDA, CDR2 SQIVND (reference sequence). J was trimmed by 10 bases and V by 4 bases; bases with no gene match: 4. The length of the CDR3 is 13 residues. The CDR3 nucleotides are TGTGCCAGTAGTACGCAGGGGGTATCACCCCTCCACTTT. Amino acid sequence: CASSTQGVSPLHF.

This clone appeared a single time. The V and J genes are TRBV10-1 and TRBJ2-7, with D tentatively TRBD2 (7 bases). The V end was cut by 6 bases, the J end by 5 bases, with 14 bases between. CDR1 is WNHNN, CDR2 SYGVQD, per germline (reference sequence). This CDR3 has 13 amino acids. The CDR3 DNA is TGCGCCAGCAGACAAGGGGGGGGCCACGAGCAGTACGTC. Its translation is CASRQGGGHEQYV.

The V and J genes are TRBV9 and TRBJ2-4; 12 nucleotides align to TRBD2. Losses at the gene ends were 3 bases for V and 8 bases for J; bases not matched to a gene: 3. The CDR3 totals 14 residues. Germline assignment: CDR1 SGDLS and CDR2 YYNGEE. The CDR3 bases are TGTGCCAGCAGCGAGACTAGCGGGAGTGACATTCAGTACTTC. It translates to CASSETSGSDIQYF.

This clone was detected once. This chain uses TRBV6-2 or TRBV6-3 with TRBJ1-5; 7 bases are a match to TRBD1. The CDR3 runs 18 residues. Trimming removed 2 bases from V and 6 bases from J; junction bases left unmatched: 16. Looked up from germline, CDR1 is MNHEY and CDR2 is SVGEGT. Here the CDR3 DNA reads TGTGCCAGCAGTTACCAGAATTTGCTGGCGACAGGGAGTCAGCCCCAGCATTTT. Translation gives CASSYQNLLATGSQPQHF.

The CDR3 DNA is TGTGCCAGCAGTTTCGGTTTTCAGGGAGCTTTCTTT. Translating gives CASSFGFQGAFF. The V gene is TRBV28, the J gene TRBJ1-1, with D possibly TRBD1 on 5 matching bases. The CDR3 length is 12 residues. The V gene's germline CDR1 is MDHEN and CDR2 SYDVKM. V gave up 3 bases and J gave up 10 bases, with 12 bases separating them.

This chain uses TRBV27 with TRBJ1-2; tentatively, D is TRBD1 (6 bases). Trimming removed 5 bases at V and 0 bases at J, with 10 bases between. Germline-derived CDR1 and CDR2 are MNHEY and SMNVEV (reference sequence). This CDR3 has 14 residues. DNA for the CDR3: TGTGCCAGCAGTATACAGGGATCTAACTATGGCTACACCTTC. Amino acid sequence: CASSIQGSNYGYTF.

The chain uses TRBV19 and TRBJ1-3, with TRBD1 matching over 8 bases. This CDR3 has 14 residues. Germline V gene sequence: CDR1 LNHDA, CDR2 SQIVND (reference sequence). With V trimmed by 8 bases and J by 2 bases, 5 bases remained unmatched. Here the CDR3 DNA reads TGTGCCAGTGGACAGGGAAACACTGGAAACACCATATATTTT. Protein product: CASGQGNTGNTIYF.

The chain joins TRBV2 to TRBJ1-6; the D gene is possibly TRBD1 (5 bases). Germline loops: CDR1 SNHLY, CDR2 FYNNEI. This CDR3 comprises 13 residues. The V and J ends lost 5 bases and 8 bases respectively, with 10 bases between them. In DNA form, the CDR3 reads TGTGCCAGCAGTTTGACAGAACATTCACCCCTCCACTTT. This gives the protein CASSLTEHSPLHF.

The rearrangement joins TRBV7-9 to TRBJ2-7, with D perhaps matching TRBD2 (6 bases). Germline V gene lookup returns CDR1 SEHNR and CDR2 FQNEAQ (reference sequence). This CDR3 has 15 amino acids. V was trimmed by 1 base and J by 0 bases, leaving 10 bases between them. The CDR3 sequence is CASSLDGTPSYEQYF. DNA of the CDR3: TGTGCCAGCAGCTTAGATGGGACTCCCTCCTACGAGCAGTACTTC.

The chain carries TRBV6-1 and TRBJ1-2; 10 bases agree with TRBD1. Germline-derived CDR1 and CDR2 are MNHNS and SASEGT. There are 15 residues in the CDR3. V lost 0 bases to trimming and J lost 8 bases; unmatched junction nucleotides: 6. The DNA for the CDR3 is TGTGCCAGCAGTGAAGCGGGACAGGGGTCCGCCGGCTACACCTTC. This sequence encodes CASSEAGQGSAGYTF.

The genes are TRBV11-3 and TRBJ1-1; tentative D call: TRBD1 (5 bases). The CDR3 runs 14 residues. Germline CDR1 and CDR2: SGHNT and YENEEA. Trimming removed 1 base at V and 11 bases at J, with 17 bases between. DNA for the CDR3: TGTGCCAGCAGCTTAGGGGGCAGCCCCCGGGAGGCTTTCTTT. Amino acids: CASSLGGSPREAFF.

The chain employs TRBV28 and TRBJ2-5; 10 bases fit TRBD2. This CDR3 has 14 amino acids. In germline, CDR1 is MDHEN, CDR2 SYDVKM. The V gene end was trimmed by 5 bases and the J gene end by 3 bases; junction bases not matched to a gene: 3. The CDR3 coding sequence is TGTGCCAGCAGTACAGGACTAGCGGAAGAGACCCAGTACTTC. The encoded protein is CASSTGLAEETQYF.

V and J are TRBV3-1 (or the pseudogene TRBV3-2) and TRBJ2-1, with D hard to call. V dropped 3 bases and J dropped 6 bases, with 12 bases sitting between them. Germline V gene sequence: CDR1 LGHDT, CDR2 YNNKEL (reference sequence). This CDR3 region has 14 residues. The CDR3 sequence: CASSQQAFGNEQFF. CDR3 DNA sequence: TGTGCCAGCAGCCAGCAAGCGTTTGGCAATGAGCAGTTCTTC.